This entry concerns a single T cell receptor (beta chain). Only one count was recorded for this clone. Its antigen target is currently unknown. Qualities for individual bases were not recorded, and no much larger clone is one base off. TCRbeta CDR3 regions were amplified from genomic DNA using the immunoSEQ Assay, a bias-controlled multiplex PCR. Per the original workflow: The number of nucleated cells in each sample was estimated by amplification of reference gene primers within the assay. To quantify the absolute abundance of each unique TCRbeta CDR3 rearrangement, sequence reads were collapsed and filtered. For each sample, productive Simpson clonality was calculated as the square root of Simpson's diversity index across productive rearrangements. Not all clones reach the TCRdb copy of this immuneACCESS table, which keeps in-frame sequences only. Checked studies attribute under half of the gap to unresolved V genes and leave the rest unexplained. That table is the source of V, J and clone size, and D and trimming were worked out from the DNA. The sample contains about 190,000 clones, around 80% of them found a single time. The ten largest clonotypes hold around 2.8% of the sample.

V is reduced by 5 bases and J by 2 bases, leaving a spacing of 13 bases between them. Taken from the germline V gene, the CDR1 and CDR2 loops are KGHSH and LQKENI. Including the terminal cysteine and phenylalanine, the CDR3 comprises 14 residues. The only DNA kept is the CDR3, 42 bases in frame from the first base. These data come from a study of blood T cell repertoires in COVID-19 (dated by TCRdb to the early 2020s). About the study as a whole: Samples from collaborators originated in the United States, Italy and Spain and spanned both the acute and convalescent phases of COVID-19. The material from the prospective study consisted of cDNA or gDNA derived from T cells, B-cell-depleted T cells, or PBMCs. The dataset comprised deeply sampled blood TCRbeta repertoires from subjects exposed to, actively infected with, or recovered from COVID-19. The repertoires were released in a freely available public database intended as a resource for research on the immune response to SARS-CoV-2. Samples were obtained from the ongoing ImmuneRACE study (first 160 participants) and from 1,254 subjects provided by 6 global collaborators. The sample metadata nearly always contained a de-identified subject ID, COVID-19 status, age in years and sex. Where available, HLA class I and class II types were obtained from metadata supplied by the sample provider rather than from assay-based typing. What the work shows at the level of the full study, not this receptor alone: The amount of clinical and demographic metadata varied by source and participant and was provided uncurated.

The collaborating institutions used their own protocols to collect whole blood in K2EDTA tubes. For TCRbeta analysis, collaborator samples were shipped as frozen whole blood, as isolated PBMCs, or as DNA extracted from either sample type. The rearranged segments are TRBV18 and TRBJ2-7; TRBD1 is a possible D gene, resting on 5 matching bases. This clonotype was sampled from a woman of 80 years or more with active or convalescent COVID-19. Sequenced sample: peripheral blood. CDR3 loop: CASSARTDTYEQYF. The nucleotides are TGTGCCAGCTCAGCAAGGACGGACACCTACGAGCAGTACTTC. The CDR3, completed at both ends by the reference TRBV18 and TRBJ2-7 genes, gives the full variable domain NAGVMQNPRHLVRRRGQEARLRCSPMKGHSHVYWYRQLPEEGLKFMVYLQKENIIDESGMPKERFSAEFPKEGPSILRIQQVVRGDSAAYFCASSARTDTYEQYFGPGTRLTVT.